This TCR beta chain is from a study of blood T cell repertoires in COVID-19. On the study more broadly: Acute and convalescent COVID-19 samples came from the United States, Italy and Spain. PBMCs, B-cell-depleted T cells, or T cells were the source of the cDNA or gDNA that made up the material.

In the authors' workflow: For nucleated cells, counts were estimated from reference gene primer amplification. Clones were sequenced by immunoSEQ multiplex PCR, and TCRdb holds only the in-frame ones, with some missing. That table supplies the V and J calls and clone size; D and trimming were determined from the DNA. In the table there are roughly 100,000 clones, about 88% of which are singletons. Germline assignment: CDR1 MNHEY and CDR2 SVGEGT. V was clipped by 4 bases and J by 5 bases, with 8 bases between them. CDR3 length: 12 residues. The sequence was obtained from a human donor in a cohort sampled during active COVID-19. The sequenced material came from peripheral blood. The chain couples TRBV6-2 or TRBV6-3 to TRBJ1-1; D not certain. The CDR3 region is CASSFLSTEAFF. Here the CDR3 DNA reads TGTGCCAGCAGTTTTCTTTCTACTGAAGCTTTCTTT.